This T cell receptor (beta chain) was documented in a study of identical twins. Study-level points and caveats: Fewer insertions were carried by abundant cord blood beta clonotypes, but none was seen in memory repertoires. One should note that invariant MAIT and iNKT cells could partly confound zero-insertion analyses.

Every donor was a healthy Caucasian. Trimming took off 0 bases at V and 6 bases at J, with 9 bases between the two ends. The CDR3 sequence is 13 residues long. From germline, CDR1 is SGHKS and CDR2 YYEKEE (reference sequence). TCRdb independently ran MiXCR on the 5' RACE reads; one entry per CDR3 protein. The data hold hundreds of thousands of distinct CDR3 sequences, with approximately 13% observed a single time. In its sample, this clonotype was seen a few times. Its antigen remains unidentified. The data also belong to a second study, concerning yellow fever vaccine responses in identical twins. That publication notes: Twins reportedly appeared to share part of their vaccine T cell response while keeping part individual.

The receptor's source is a young woman in good health. Sequenced material: CD8+ T cells sorted from blood. The chain couples TRBV5-5 to TRBJ1-1, with D possibly being TRBD1 (5 bases). CDR3 in DNA: TGTGCCAGCAGCTTGGCACAGGCTTCTGAAGCTTTCTTT. It is translated as CASSLAQASEAFF.